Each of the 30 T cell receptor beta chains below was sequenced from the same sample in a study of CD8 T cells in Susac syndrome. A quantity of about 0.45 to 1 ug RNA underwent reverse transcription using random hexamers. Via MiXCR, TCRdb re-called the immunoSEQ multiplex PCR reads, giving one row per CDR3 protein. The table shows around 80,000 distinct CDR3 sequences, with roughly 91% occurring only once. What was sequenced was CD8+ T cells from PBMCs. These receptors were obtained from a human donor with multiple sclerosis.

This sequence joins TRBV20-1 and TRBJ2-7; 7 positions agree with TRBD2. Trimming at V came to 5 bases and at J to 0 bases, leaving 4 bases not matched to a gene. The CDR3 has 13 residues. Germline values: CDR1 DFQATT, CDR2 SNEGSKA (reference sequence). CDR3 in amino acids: CSAGSGNSYEQYF. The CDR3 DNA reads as TGCAGTGCTGGGAGCGGGAACTCCTACGAGCAGTACTTC.

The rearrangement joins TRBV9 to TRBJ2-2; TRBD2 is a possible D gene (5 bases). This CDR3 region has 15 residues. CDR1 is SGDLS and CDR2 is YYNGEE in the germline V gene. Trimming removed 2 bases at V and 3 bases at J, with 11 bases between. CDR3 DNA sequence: TGTGCCAGCAGCGTTTCCGGGGTTTACACCGGGGAGCTGTTTTTT. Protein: CASSVSGVYTGELFF. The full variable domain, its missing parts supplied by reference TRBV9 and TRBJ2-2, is DSGVTQTPKHLITATGQRVTLRCSPRSGDLSVYWYQQSLDQGLQFLIQYYNGEERAKGNILERFSAQQFPDLHSELNLSSLELGDSALYFCASSVSGVYTGELFFGEGSRLTVL.

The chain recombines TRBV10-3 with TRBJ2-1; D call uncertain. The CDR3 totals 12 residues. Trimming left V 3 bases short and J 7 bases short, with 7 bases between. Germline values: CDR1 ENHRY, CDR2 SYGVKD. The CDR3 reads CAISETENEQFF. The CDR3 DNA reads TGTGCCATCAGTGAAACTGAGAATGAGCAGTTCTTC.

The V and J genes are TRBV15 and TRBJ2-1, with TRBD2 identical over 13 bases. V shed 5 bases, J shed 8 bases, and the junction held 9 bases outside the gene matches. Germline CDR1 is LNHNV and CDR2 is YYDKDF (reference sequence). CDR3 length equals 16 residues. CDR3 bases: TGTGCCACCAGCCGCCGACTAGCGGGAGGCGGGGATGAGCAGTTCTTC. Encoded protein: CATSRRLAGGGDEQFF.

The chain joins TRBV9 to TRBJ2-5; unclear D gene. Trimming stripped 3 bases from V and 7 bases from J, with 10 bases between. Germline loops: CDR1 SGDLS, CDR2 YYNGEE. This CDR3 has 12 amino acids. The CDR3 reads CASSGPGRTQYF. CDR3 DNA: TGTGCCAGCAGCGGGCCAGGTCGGACCCAGTACTTC.

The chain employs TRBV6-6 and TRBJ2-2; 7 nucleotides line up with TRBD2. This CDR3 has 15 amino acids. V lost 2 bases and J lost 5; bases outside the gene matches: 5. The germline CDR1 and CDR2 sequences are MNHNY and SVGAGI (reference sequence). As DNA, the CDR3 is TGTGCCAGCAGTTACGCACGCGGGGGAACCGGGGAGCTGTTTTTT. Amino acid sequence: CASSYARGGTGELFF.

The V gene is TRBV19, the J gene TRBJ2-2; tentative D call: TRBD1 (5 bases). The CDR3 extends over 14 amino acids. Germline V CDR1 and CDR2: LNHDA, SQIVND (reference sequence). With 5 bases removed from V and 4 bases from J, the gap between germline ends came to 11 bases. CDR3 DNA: TGTGCCAGTAGTTCTTGGACATTCACCGGGGAGCTGTTTTTT. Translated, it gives CASSSWTFTGELFF.

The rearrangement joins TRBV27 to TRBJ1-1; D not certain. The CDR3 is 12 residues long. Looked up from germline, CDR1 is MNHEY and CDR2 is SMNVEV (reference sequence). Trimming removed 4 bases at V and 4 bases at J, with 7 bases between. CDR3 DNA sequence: TGTGCCAGCAGTTATATGGGCACTGAAGCTTTCTTT. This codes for CASSYMGTEAFF.

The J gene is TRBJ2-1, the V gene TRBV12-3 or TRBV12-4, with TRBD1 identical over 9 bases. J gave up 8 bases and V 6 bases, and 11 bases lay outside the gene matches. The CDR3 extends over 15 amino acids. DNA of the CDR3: TGTGCCAGCAGCCGTATTAGACAGGGGGTAGATGAGCAGTTCTTC. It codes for CASSRIRQGVDEQFF.

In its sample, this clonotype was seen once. CDR3 sequence (DNA): TGTGCCACGTCGCAGGGGCGGAACAAAAACATTCAGTACTTC. This encodes CATSQGRNKNIQYF. This chain connects TRBV6-2 or TRBV6-3 to TRBJ2-4; maybe TRBD1 (6 bases). Germline-derived CDR1 and CDR2 are MNHEY and SVGEGT. This CDR3 spans 14 amino acids. Trimming left V 10 bases short and J 3 bases short, with 16 bases between.

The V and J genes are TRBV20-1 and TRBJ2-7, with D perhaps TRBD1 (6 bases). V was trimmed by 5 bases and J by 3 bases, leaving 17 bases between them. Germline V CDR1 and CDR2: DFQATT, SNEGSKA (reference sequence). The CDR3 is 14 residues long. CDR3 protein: CSAAYRVVDYEQYF. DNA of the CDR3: TGCAGTGCTGCATACAGGGTCGTTGACTACGAGCAGTACTTC.

CDR3 coding DNA: TGTGCCAGCAGTTACGGGGGGGGAGGACAGCCCCAGCATTTT. It is translated as CASSYGGGGQPQHF. The V call is TRBV6-5, the J call TRBJ1-5; tentatively, D is TRBD1 (5 bases). This CDR3 comprises 14 residues. V lost 2 bases to trimming and J lost 7 bases, with 12 bases between them. Germline V lookup: CDR1 MNHEY, CDR2 SVGAGI.

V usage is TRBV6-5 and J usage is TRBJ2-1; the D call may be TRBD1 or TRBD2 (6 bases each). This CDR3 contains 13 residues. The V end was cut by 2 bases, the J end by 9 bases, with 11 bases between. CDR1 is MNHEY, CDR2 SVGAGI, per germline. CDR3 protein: CASSYRGGIEQFF. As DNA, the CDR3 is TGTGCCAGCAGTTACCGAGGGGGGATTGAGCAGTTCTTC.

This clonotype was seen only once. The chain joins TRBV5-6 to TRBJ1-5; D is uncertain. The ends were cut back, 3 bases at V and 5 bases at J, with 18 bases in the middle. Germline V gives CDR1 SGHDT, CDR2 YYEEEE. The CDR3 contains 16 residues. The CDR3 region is CASSSVTEAWDQPQHF. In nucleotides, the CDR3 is TGTGCCAGCAGCTCCGTTACGGAGGCGTGGGATCAGCCCCAGCATTTT.

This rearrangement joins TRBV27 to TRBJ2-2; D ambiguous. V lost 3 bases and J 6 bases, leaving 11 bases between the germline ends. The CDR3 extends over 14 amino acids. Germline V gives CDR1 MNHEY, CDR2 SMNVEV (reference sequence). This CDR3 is CASSLSGAPGELFF. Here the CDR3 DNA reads TGTGCCAGCAGTTTGTCCGGTGCGCCCGGGGAGCTGTTTTTT.

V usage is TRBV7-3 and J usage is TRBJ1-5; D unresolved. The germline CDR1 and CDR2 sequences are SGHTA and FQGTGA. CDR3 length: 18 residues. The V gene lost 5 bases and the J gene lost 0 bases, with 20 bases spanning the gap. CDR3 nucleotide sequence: TGTGCCAGCAGCCAAACGCGTTCAGCAGTTTATAGCAATCAGCCCCAGCATTTT. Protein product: CASSQTRSAVYSNQPQHF.

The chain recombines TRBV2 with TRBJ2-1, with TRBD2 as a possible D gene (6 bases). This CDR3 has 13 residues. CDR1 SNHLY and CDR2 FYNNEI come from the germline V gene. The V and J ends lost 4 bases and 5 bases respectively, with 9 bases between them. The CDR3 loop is CASSGLVDNEQFF. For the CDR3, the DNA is TGTGCCAGCAGTGGACTAGTCGACAATGAGCAGTTCTTC.

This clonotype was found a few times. CDR3 sequence: CASSLEGSTGELFF. For the CDR3, the DNA is TGTGCCAGCAGTTTAGAGGGCAGCACCGGGGAGCTGTTTTTT. V usage is TRBV27 and J usage is TRBJ2-2; D may be TRBD2 (5 bases). Germline V gene data show CDR1 as MNHEY and CDR2 as SMNVEV (reference sequence). The germline V and J ends were trimmed by 2 bases and 4 bases, with 8 bases remaining between them. The CDR3 runs to 14 residues.

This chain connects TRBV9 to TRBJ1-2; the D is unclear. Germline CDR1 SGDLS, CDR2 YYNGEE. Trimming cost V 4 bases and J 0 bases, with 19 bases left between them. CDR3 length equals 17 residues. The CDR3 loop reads CASSSRGGMVSNYGYTF. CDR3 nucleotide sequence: TGTGCCAGCAGCTCTCGAGGAGGGATGGTTTCTAACTATGGCTACACCTTC.

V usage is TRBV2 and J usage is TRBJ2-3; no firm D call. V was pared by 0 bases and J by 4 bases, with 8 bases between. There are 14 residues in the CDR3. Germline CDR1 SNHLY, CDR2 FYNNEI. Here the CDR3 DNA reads TGTGCCAGCAGTGAAGCGTATACGTCAGATACGCAGTATTTT. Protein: CASSEAYTSDTQYF. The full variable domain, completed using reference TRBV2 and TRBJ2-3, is EPEVTQTPSHQVTQMGQEVILRCVPISNHLYFYWYRQILGQKVEFLVSFYNNEISEKSEIFDDQFSVERPDGSNFTLKIRSTKLEDSAMYFCASSEAYTSDTQYFGPGTRLTVL.

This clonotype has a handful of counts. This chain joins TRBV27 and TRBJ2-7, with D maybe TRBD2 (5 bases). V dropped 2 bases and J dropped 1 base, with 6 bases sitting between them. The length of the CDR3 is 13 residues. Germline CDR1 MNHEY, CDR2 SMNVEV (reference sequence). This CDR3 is CASSLTSSYEQYF. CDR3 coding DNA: TGTGCCAGCAGTTTAACTAGTTCCTACGAGCAGTACTTC.

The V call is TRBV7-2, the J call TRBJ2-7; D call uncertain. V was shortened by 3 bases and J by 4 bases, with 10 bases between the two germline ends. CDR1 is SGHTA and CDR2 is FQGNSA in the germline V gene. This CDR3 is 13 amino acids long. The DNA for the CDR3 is TGTGCCAGCAGCTTTTCAGAAACGTACGAGCAGTACTTC. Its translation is CASSFSETYEQYF. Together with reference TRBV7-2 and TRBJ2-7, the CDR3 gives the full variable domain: GAGVSQSPSNKVTEKGKDVELRCDPISGHTALYWYRQSLGQGLEFLIYFQGNSAPDKSGLPSDRFSAERTGGSVSTLTIQRTQQEDSAVYLCASSFSETYEQYFGPGTRLTVT.

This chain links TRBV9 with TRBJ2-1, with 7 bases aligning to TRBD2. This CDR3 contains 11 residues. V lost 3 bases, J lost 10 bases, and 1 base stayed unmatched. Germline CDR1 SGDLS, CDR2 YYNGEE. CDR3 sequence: CASSDSGEQFF. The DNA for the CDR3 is TGTGCCAGCAGCGATAGCGGGGAGCAGTTCTTC.

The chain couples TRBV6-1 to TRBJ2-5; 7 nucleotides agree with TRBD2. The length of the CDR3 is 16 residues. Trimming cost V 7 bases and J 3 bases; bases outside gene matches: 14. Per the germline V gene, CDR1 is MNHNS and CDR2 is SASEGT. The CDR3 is CASIVTSPFVKETQYF. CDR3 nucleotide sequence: TGTGCCAGCATTGTGACTAGCCCCTTTGTGAAAGAGACCCAGTACTTC.

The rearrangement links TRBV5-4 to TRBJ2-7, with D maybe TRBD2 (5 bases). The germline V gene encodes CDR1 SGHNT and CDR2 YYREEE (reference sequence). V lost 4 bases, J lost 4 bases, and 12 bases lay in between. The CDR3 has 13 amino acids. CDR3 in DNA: TGTGCCAGCAGCCAAGGGAGACCTTACGAGCAGTACTTC. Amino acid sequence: CASSQGRPYEQYF.

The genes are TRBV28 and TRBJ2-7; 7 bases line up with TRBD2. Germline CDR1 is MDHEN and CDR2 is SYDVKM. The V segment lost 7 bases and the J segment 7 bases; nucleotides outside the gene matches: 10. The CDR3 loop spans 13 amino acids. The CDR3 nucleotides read TGTGCCAGCAACTCGTTTGGGGGAGGGGAGCAGTACTTC. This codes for CASNSFGGGEQYF.

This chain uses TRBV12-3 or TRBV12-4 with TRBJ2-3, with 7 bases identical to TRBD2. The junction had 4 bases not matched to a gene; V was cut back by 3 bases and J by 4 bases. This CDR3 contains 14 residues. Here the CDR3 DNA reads TGTGCCAGCAGTTTTGGGGGGGACCCAGATACGCAGTATTTT. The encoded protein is CASSFGGDPDTQYF.

The CDR3 region has the DNA TGCGCCAGCAGCCAAGGATGGGGTTGGGGCACAGATACGCAGTATTTT. This translates into CASSQGWGWGTDTQYF. The chain has TRBV4-3 and TRBJ2-3; no reliable D call. V dropped 1 base and J dropped 1 base, with 12 bases sitting between them. Looked up from germline, CDR1 is LGHNA and CDR2 is YSLEER. This CDR3 comprises 16 residues.

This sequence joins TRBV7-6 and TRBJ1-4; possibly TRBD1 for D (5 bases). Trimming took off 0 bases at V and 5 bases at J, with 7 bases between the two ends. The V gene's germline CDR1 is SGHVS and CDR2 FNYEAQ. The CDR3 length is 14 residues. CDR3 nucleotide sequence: TGTGCCAGCAGCTTAGCATGGGGGAATGAAAAACTGTTTTTT. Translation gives CASSLAWGNEKLFF.

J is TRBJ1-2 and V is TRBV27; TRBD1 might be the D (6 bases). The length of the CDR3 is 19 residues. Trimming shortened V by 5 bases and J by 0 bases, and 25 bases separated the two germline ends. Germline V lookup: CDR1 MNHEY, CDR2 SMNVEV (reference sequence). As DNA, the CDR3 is TGTGCCAGCAGTCCAAATACCGGGACACACCACTCCTCTAACTATGGCTACACCTTC. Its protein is CASSPNTGTHHSSNYGYTF.